Listed here are 31 T cell receptor beta chains from one sample, sequenced in a study of T cells after yellow fever vaccination. TCRdb passed the 5' RACE reads through MiXCR, listing each CDR3 protein once. The sample carries 320,000 or so distinct CDR3 sequences, roughly 7.5% recorded once. Specimen: PBMCs, collected around 45 days after the first yellow fever vaccination. Receptors originate from a man aged 18 to 29 who received the YFV17D yellow fever vaccine.

This clonotype came up many times. V usage is TRBV7-9 and J usage is TRBJ1-1, with D tentatively TRBD1 (5 bases). CDR3 size: 15 residues. Trimming pared 3 bases from V and 4 bases from J, leaving 15 bases between. The germline V gene has CDR1 SEHNR and CDR2 FQNEAQ (reference sequence). This CDR3 reads CASSFSGTGGTEAFF. The CDR3 DNA is TGTGCCAGCAGCTTTTCCGGGACCGGGGGCACTGAAGCTTTCTTT.

There are a few counts of this clonotype. V gene TRBV7-2 combines with J gene TRBJ2-5; D unclear. Trimming took 2 bases from V and 7 from J, leaving 11 bases between them. Germline V gene data show CDR1 as SGHTA and CDR2 as FQGNSA. The CDR3 sequence is 13 residues long. The CDR3 is CASSLSLSATQYF. The CDR3 coding sequence is TGTGCCAGCAGCTTATCCCTTTCGGCGACCCAGTACTTC.

There are a few counts of this clonotype. V gene TRBV10-3 combines with J gene TRBJ2-3; 8 bases are shared with TRBD1. The CDR3 is 14 residues long. With 6 bases clipped from V and 2 bases from J, the junction kept 4 bases outside the gene matches. Germline V gene sequence: CDR1 ENHRY, CDR2 SYGVKD. The CDR3 DNA reads TGTGCCATCAGGGGGACAGGATACACAGATACGCAGTATTTT. Protein sequence: CAIRGTGYTDTQYF.

This clonotype was seen more than once but under ten times. The gene calls are TRBV12-3 or TRBV12-4 and TRBJ2-2, with TRBD2 identical over 9 bases. Trimming removed 6 bases from V and 4 bases from J; junction bases left unmatched: 3. The CDR3 length is 14 residues. The CDR3 protein is CASRRGGGTGELFF. CDR3 nucleotide sequence: TGTGCCAGCAGGCGGGGGGGCGGCACCGGGGAGCTGTTTTTT.

This clonotype was counted between two and nine times. V and J are TRBV20-1 and TRBJ1-1, with 9 bases that match TRBD1. Germline trimming cut 3 bases from V and 11 bases from J; bases unmatched to any gene: 13. CDR3 length: 14 amino acids. The germline gives CDR1 DFQATT, CDR2 SNEGSKA (reference sequence). For the CDR3, the DNA is TGCAGTGCTAGTTGGGACAGGGTTGGGGGATCTGCTTTCTTT. Protein: CSASWDRVGGSAFF.

J is TRBJ2-3 and V is TRBV11-3; tentatively, D is TRBD1 (6 bases). Germline CDR1 reads SGHNT; CDR2 reads YENEEA. V lost 1 base and J 6 bases, leaving 8 bases between the germline ends. The CDR3 extends over 13 amino acids. DNA for the CDR3: TGTGCCAGCAGCTTAGCTACAGGGGATACGCAGTATTTT. It codes for CASSLATGDTQYF.

This clonotype was seen more than once but under ten times. This chain joins TRBV12-3 or TRBV12-4 and TRBJ2-7, with D unresolved. This CDR3 region has 12 residues. Trimming removed 3 bases at V and 3 bases at J, with 6 bases between. The chain's CDR3 is CASSFGFYEQYV. The CDR3 DNA follows: TGTGCCAGCAGTTTTGGGTTCTACGAGCAGTACGTC.

The DNA of the CDR3 is TGCAGTGCTTTCTACAGGGGATCCTCTGGAAACACCATATATTTT. This gives the protein CSAFYRGSSGNTIYF. The chain is built from TRBV20-1 and TRBJ1-3, with 7 bases fitting TRBD1. CDR1 and CDR2 (germline): DFQATT, SNEGSKA (reference sequence). This CDR3 has 15 residues. V lost 5 bases, J lost 0 bases, and 7 bases stayed unmatched.

Many counts were recorded for this clonotype. This chain joins TRBV10-3 and TRBJ2-1; 12 bases match TRBD2. This CDR3 region has 14 residues. In germline, CDR1 is ENHRY, CDR2 SYGVKD. Unmatched junction bases numbered 9, after V lost 10 bases and J lost 8 bases. CDR3 DNA sequence: TGTGCCACCCGGGCTAGCGGGGGGGCGCATGAGCAGTTCTTC. Protein product: CATRASGGAHEQFF.

V gene TRBV4-1 combines with J gene TRBJ2-2; 11 nucleotides match TRBD1. Per the germline V gene, CDR1 is MGHRA and CDR2 is YSYEKL. V was pared by 0 bases and J by 4 bases, with 10 bases of the junction left unmatched. The CDR3 contains 19 residues. The CDR3 loop reads CASSQELPLGQGATGELFF. The CDR3 DNA reads TGCGCCAGCAGCCAAGAACTCCCTTTAGGACAGGGGGCCACCGGGGAGCTGTTTTTT.

This clonotype was counted only a few times. The chain is built from TRBV20-1 and TRBJ2-7, with 8 bases lining up with TRBD2. The CDR3 length is 12 residues. Germline V CDR1 and CDR2: DFQATT, SNEGSKA (reference sequence). V dropped 3 bases and J dropped 4; count of bases not matched to a gene: 2. Here the CDR3 DNA reads TGCAGTGCTAGTAGCGGGGTTTACGAGCAGTACTTC. Its translation is CSASSGVYEQYF.

The chain joins TRBV29-1 to TRBJ2-5; 9 positions match TRBD1. The V segment lost 6 bases and the J segment 5 bases; nucleotides outside the gene matches: 4. In germline, CDR1 is SQVTM, CDR2 ANQGSEA. The CDR3 is 12 amino acids. The CDR3 nucleotides are TGCAGCGTACGGACAGGGGATGAGACCCAGTACTTC. This translates into CSVRTGDETQYF. Drawing the rest from reference TRBV29-1 and TRBJ2-5, the complete variable domain is SAVISQKPSRDICQRGTSLTIQCQVDSQVTMMFWYRQQPGQSLTLIATANQGSEATYESGFVIDKFPISRPNLTFSTLTVSNMSPEDSSIYLCSVRTGDETQYFGPGTRLLVL.

There are a few counts of this clonotype. This rearrangement joins TRBV25-1 to TRBJ2-1, with D perhaps matching TRBD2 (6 bases). Germline CDR1 reads MGHDK; CDR2 reads SYGVNS. CDR3 length: 14 residues. V gave up 3 bases and J gave up 3 bases, with 9 bases separating them. CDR3 DNA: TGTGCCAGCAGTGATGGGGGGTTCTACAATGAGCAGTTCTTC. Encoded protein: CASSDGGFYNEQFF.

The V gene is TRBV7-3, the J gene TRBJ1-1, with 10 bases fitting TRBD1. This CDR3 has 14 amino acids. The V gene's germline CDR1 is SGHTA and CDR2 FQGTGA. J was trimmed by 5 bases and V by 5 bases; bases with no gene match: 5. This CDR3 reads CASSIGTGVTEAFF. CDR3 nucleotide sequence: TGTGCCAGCAGCATAGGGACAGGGGTTACTGAAGCTTTCTTT.

This clonotype was detected many times. This chain joins TRBV7-9 and TRBJ2-1, with D uncertain. Germline CDR1 SEHNR, CDR2 FQNEAQ (reference sequence). The CDR3 is made up of 12 amino acids. The V gene lost 5 bases and the J gene lost 6 bases, with 8 bases spanning the gap. The CDR3 is CASSGGGNEQFF. The DNA of the CDR3 is TGTGCCAGCAGCGGCGGCGGCAATGAGCAGTTCTTC.

This clonotype was counted only a few times. The V call is TRBV27, the J call TRBJ2-7; TRBD2 matches 8 bases. Germline V CDR1 and CDR2: MNHEY, SMNVEV (reference sequence). CDR3 length: 14 amino acids. V trimming: 6 bases; J trimming: 5 bases; junction bases outside the gene matches: 9. CDR3 sequence reads: CASSTGGSDDEQYF. Here the CDR3 DNA reads TGTGCCAGCAGCACGGGGGGGTCAGACGACGAGCAGTACTTC.

This clonotype was counted a few times. The chain couples TRBV3-1 to TRBJ1-1; 7 bases are shared with TRBD1. Germline V gives CDR1 LGHDT, CDR2 YNNKEL (reference sequence). This CDR3 spans 13 amino acids. J lost 6 bases, V lost 5 bases, and 6 bases had no gene match. The DNA of the CDR3 is TGTGCCAGCAGCGGTCGACAGGGAGCTGAAGCTTTCTTT. The encoded protein is CASSGRQGAEAFF.

A few counts support this clonotype. The gene calls are TRBV4-2 and TRBJ1-1; 7 nucleotides align to TRBD1. The length of the CDR3 is 15 residues. The germline CDR1 and CDR2 sequences are LGHNA and YNFKEQ. The junction had 5 bases not matched to a gene; V was cut back by 2 bases and J by 2 bases. The CDR3 coding sequence is TGTGCCAGCAGCCAACCGGGACAGAGCAACACTGAAGCTTTCTTT. Its translation: CASSQPGQSNTEAFF.

This clonotype was recorded many times. V gene TRBV6-2 or TRBV6-3 combines with J gene TRBJ1-1, with D hard to call. CDR3 length: 12 amino acids. V lost 6 bases and J 5 bases, leaving 10 bases between the germline ends. CDR1 and CDR2 from the germline V gene are MNHEY and SVGEGT. The DNA for the CDR3 is TGTGCCAGCAGCCGGGTGGGAACTGAAGCTTTCTTT. Amino acids: CASSRVGTEAFF.

CDR3 sequence reads: CASSPPAKNIQYF. In nucleotides, the CDR3 is TGTGCCAGCTCACCACCGGCCAAAAACATTCAGTACTTC. V gene TRBV18 combines with J gene TRBJ2-4, with D unresolved. Germline CDR1 reads KGHSH; CDR2 reads LQKENI. The CDR3 consists of 13 residues. V gave up 0 bases and J gave up 1 base, with 1 base separating them.

There are many counts of this clonotype. The chain joins TRBV7-2 to TRBJ2-1, with D tentatively TRBD2 (6 bases). The CDR3 runs 16 residues. Trimming took off 5 bases at V and 6 bases at J, with 20 bases between the two ends. The germline CDR1 and CDR2 sequences are SGHTA and FQGNSA. The CDR3 DNA reads TGTGCCAGCAGCCAGCACGCCGGGAGAGAGGTCAATGAGCAGTTCTTC. It codes for CASSQHAGREVNEQFF.

The chain couples TRBV5-1 to TRBJ2-7; D remains unclear. Germline V CDR1 and CDR2: SGHRS, YFSETQ. This CDR3 has 13 amino acids. V was clipped by 7 bases and J by 2 bases, with 13 bases between them. CDR3 nucleotides: TGCGCCAGCCGCAAGAGACAAGCCTACGAGCAGTACTTC. Its translation: CASRKRQAYEQYF.

This clonotype was detected a few times. The rearrangement uses TRBV5-6 and TRBJ2-5; D perhaps matches TRBD1 (5 bases). Between the trimmed V and J ends, which lost 0 bases and 5 bases, there was a span of 8 bases. The CDR3 runs 13 residues. Germline V CDR1 and CDR2: SGHDT, YYEEEE. DNA for the CDR3: TGTGCCAGCAGCTTGGATAACAGGGAGACCCAGTACTTC. Translation: CASSLDNRETQYF.

This chain connects TRBV7-9 to TRBJ1-1; D might be TRBD1 (5 bases). Trimming pared 4 bases from V and 0 bases from J, leaving 15 bases between. From germline, CDR1 is SEHNR and CDR2 FQNEAQ (reference sequence). This CDR3 is 16 amino acids long. The CDR3 coding sequence is TGTGCCAGCAGCTCGGCAGGGTATCCTATGAACACTGAAGCTTTCTTT. Translated, it gives CASSSAGYPMNTEAFF.

This clonotype was observed a handful of times. The chain links TRBV11-2 to TRBJ1-1; D is unclear. Germline CDR1 reads SGHAT; CDR2 reads FQNNGV. Trimming took 5 bases from V and 0 from J, leaving 7 bases between them. This CDR3 region has 13 residues. In DNA, the CDR3 is TGTGCCAGCAGCCAATCCTTGAACACTGAAGCTTTCTTT. Its protein product is CASSQSLNTEAFF.

V and J are TRBV12-3 or TRBV12-4 and TRBJ2-7; possibly TRBD1 for D (5 bases). V shed 1 base and J shed 7 bases, with 14 bases lying between them. CDR3 size: 14 residues. CDR3 bases: TGTGCCAGCAGTTTAGAGGGGAAGTTCAGGGAGCAGTACTTC. Its protein is CASSLEGKFREQYF.

About this clonotype itself: As the CDR3 is not closed by the conserved phenylalanine or tryptophan, this likely results from a read error. The limits of the CDR3 on the DNA are not certain, so only TCRdb's listed CDR3 is given. The chain employs TRBV20-1 and TRBJ2-5. CDR1 DFQATT and CDR2 SNEGSKA come from the germline V gene (reference sequence). Termini included, the CDR3 measures 8 amino acids. CDR3 amino acids: CSASNSAL.

The genes are TRBV13 and TRBJ1-5, with D possibly TRBD1 on 6 matching bases. Trimming pared 0 bases from V and 3 bases from J, leaving 9 bases between. Germline V gene data show CDR1 as PRHDT and CDR2 as FYEKMQ (reference sequence). The CDR3 covers 15 residues. In DNA form, the CDR3 reads TGTGCCAGCAGCTTAGGGGACAGAGACAATCAGCCCCAGCATTTT. Encoded protein: CASSLGDRDNQPQHF.

In its sample, this clonotype ranks as medium-sized. This chain links TRBV4-2 with TRBJ2-1; 12 bases are shared with TRBD2. Germline V lookup: CDR1 LGHNA, CDR2 YNFKEQ. The CDR3 length is 15 residues. J gave up 6 bases and V 1 base, and 1 base lay outside the gene matches. CDR3 sequence (DNA): TGTGCCAGCAGCCAAGCTAGCGGGGGGGCCAATGAGCAGTTCTTC. It specifies CASSQASGGANEQFF.

The J gene is TRBJ1-1, the V gene TRBV6-5; D unclear. This CDR3 is built from 15 residues. Germline V lookup: CDR1 MNHEY, CDR2 SVGAGI. Between the trimmed V and J ends, which lost 5 bases and 1 base, there was a span of 14 bases. The CDR3 DNA follows: TGTGCCAGCAGTCACCATGCCTGGCAGAACACTGAAGCTTTCTTT. It yields the protein CASSHHAWQNTEAFF.

This clonotype was counted many times. The CDR3 DNA reads TGCGCCAGCAGCCAAGAGCATCAGGGCCCCCAGTTCTTC. It specifies CASSQEHQGPQFF. The genes are TRBV4-3 and TRBJ2-1; D perhaps matches TRBD1 (5 bases). The V end was cut by 0 bases, the J end by 13 bases, with 13 bases between. Germline V lookup: CDR1 LGHNA, CDR2 YSLEER. The CDR3 has 13 amino acids.